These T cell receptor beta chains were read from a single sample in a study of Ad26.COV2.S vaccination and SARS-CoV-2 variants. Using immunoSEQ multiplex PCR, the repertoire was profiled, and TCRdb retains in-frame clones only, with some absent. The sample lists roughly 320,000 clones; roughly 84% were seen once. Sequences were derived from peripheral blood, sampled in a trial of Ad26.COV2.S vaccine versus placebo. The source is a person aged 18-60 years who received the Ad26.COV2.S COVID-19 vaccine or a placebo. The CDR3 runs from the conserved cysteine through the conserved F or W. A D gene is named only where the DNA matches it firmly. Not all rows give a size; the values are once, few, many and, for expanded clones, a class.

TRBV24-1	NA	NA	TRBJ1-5	CATHHPRDIKTYGNQPQHF	TGTGCCACACACCACCCCCGGGACATTAAGACGTATGGCAATCAGCCCCAGCATTTT
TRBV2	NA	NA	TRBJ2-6	CATSMGIPPGANVLTF	TGTGCCACCTCAATGGGAATCCCTCCTGGGGCCAACGTCCTGACTTTC
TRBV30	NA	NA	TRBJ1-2	CAWSSVYGYTF	TGTGCCTGGAGTTCCGTCTATGGCTACACCTTC
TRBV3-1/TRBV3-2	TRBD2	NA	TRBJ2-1	CASSQSLAVYNEQFF	TGTGCCAGCAGCCAATCACTAGCGGTCTACAATGAGCAGTTCTTC
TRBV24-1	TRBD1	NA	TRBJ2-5	CATSDVRQGRETQYF	TGTGCCACCAGTGACGTCCGACAGGGACGAGAGACCCAGTACTTC
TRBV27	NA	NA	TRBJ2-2	CAAGGQNTGELFF	TGTGCCGCCGGGGGGCAGAACACCGGGGAGCTGTTTTTT
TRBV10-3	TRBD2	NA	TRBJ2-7	CAISGTRNSGSRGSYEQYF	TGTGCCATCAGTGGTACCAGGAATAGCGGGAGCCGAGGATCCTACGAGCAGTACTTC
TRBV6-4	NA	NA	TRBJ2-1	CASSDVFGGSYNEQFF	TGTGCCAGCAGTGACGTTTTCGGGGGCAGCTACAATGAGCAGTTCTTC
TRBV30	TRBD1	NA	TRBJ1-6	CAWSLAGGLANSPLHF	TGTGCCTGGAGTCTCGCAGGGGGGCTAGCCAATTCACCCCTCCACTTT
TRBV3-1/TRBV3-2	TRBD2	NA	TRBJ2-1	CASSQVGGLAASYNEQFF	TGTGCCAGCAGCCAAGTAGGGGGACTAGCGGCATCCTACAATGAGCAGTTCTTC
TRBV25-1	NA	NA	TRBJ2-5	CAMQMGETQYF	TGTGCCATGCAAATGGGGGAGACCCAGTACTTC
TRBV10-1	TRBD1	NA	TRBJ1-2	CASSLKGQGGDFRPYFNYGYTF	TGCGCCAGCAGTTTGAAAGGACAGGGGGGGGACTTTAGGCCATATTTTAACTATGGCTACACCTTC
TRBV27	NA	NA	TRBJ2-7	CASSRSGTTYEQYF	TGTGCCAGCAGTCGGTCAGGGACGACCTACGAGCAGTACTTC
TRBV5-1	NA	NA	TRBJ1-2	CASSLAGSDGYTF	TGCGCCAGCAGCTTGGCAGGGTCCGATGGCTACACCTTC
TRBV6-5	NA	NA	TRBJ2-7	CASSPSKGTFEQYF	TGTGCCAGCAGTCCCTCGAAGGGGACCTTCGAGCAGTACTTC
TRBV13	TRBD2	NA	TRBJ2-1	CASSSAGLLESYNEQFF	TGTGCCAGCAGCTCAGCGGGACTTTTGGAGTCCTACAATGAGCAGTTCTTC
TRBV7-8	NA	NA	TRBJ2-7	CASSWQSSSYEQYF	TGTGCCAGCAGCTGGCAGTCAAGCTCCTACGAGCAGTACTTC
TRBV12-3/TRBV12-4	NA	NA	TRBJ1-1	CASSFLTGVEAFF	TGTGCCAGCAGTTTCTTAACAGGAGTTGAAGCTTTCTTT
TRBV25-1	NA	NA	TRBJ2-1	CASADQGNEQFF	TGTGCCAGCGCCGATCAGGGAAATGAGCAGTTCTTC
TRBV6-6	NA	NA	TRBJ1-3	CASSRDFLSGNTIYF	TGTGCCAGCAGCCGGGACTTTCTCTCTGGAAACACCATATATTTT
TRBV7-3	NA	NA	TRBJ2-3	CASSLTSQGSGDTQYF	TGTGCCAGCAGCTTAACGTCCCAGGGTAGTGGAGATACGCAGTATTTT
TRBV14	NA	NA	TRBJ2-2	CASSHLTAGELFF	TGTGCCAGCAGCCACCTGACAGCCGGGGAGCTGTTTTTT
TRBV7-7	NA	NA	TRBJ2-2	CASSLRQGPYTGELFF	TGTGCTAGCAGCCTACGGCAGGGGCCCTACACCGGGGAGCTGTTTTTT
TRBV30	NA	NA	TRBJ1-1	CAWSGQNTEAFF	TGTGCCTGGAGTGGACAGAACACTGAAGCTTTCTTT
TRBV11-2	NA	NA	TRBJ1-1	CASSLDDGDFEAFF	TGTGCCAGCAGCTTAGATGACGGTGACTTTGAAGCTTTCTTT
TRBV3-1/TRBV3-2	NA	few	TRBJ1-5	CASSQEGRGNQPQHF	TGTGCCAGCAGCCAAGAAGGGAGGGGCAATCAGCCCCAGCATTTT
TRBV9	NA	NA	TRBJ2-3	CASSVGATLDTQYF	TGTGCCAGCAGCGTAGGTGCGACTTTAGATACGCAGTATTTT
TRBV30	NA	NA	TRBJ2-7	CAWSTTEDYEQYF	TGTGCCTGGAGTACCACGGAGGACTACGAGCAGTACTTC
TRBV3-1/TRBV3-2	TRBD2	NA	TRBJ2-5	CASSQLLSGAYLEPETQYF	TGTGCCAGCAGCCAACTCTTAAGCGGGGCCTACCTTGAACCAGAGACCCAGTACTTC
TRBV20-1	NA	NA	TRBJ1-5	CSASEGQPQHF	TGCAGTGCTAGTGAGGGTCAGCCCCAGCATTTT
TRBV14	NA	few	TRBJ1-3	CASSHSGVLGNTIYF	TGTGCCAGCAGCCATTCCGGGGTTCTTGGAAACACCATATATTTT
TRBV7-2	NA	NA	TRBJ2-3	CASSSASTDTQYF	TGTGCCAGCAGCTCCGCTAGCACAGATACGCAGTATTTT
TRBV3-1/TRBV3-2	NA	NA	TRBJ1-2	CASSQELAGQYGYTF	TGTGCCAGCAGCCAAGAGTTGGCAGGACAGTATGGCTACACCTTC
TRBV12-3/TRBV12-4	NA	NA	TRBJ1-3	CASSLPGNTIYF	TGTGCCAGCAGTTTACCTGGAAACACCATATATTTT
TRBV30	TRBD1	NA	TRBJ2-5	CAWSKTGTEETQYF	TGTGCCTGGAGTAAAACCGGGACAGAAGAGACCCAGTACTTC
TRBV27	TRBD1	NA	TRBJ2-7	CASYRGPGYEQYF	TGTGCCAGCTACAGGGGGCCAGGCTACGAGCAGTACTTC
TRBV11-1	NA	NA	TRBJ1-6	CASSNPGVSPLHF	TGTGCCAGCAGCAACCCAGGGGTGTCACCCCTCCACTTT
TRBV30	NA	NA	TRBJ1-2	CAWNQNGYTF	TGTGCCTGGAACCAAAATGGCTACACCTTC